The source of this T cell receptor (beta chain) is a study of blood T cell repertoires in COVID-19. Original processing notes: Scientists estimated how many nucleated cells there were by amplifying reference gene primers. Using immunoSEQ multiplex PCR, the repertoire was profiled, and TCRdb retains in-frame clones only, with some absent. V and J calls and clone size follow that table, whereas D and trimming were derived from the DNA. The sample shows over 130,000 clones, approximately 90% of them seen only once. V lost 3 bases to trimming and J lost 4 bases, with 7 bases between them. The CDR3 extends over 12 amino acids.

The chain is built from TRBV12-3 or TRBV12-4 and TRBJ2-7; TRBD2 is a possible D gene (5 bases). The sample was peripheral blood. The receptor was derived from a human donor with COVID-19, enrolled during active disease. The donor label of this sample is uncertain. The DNA of the CDR3 is TGTGCCAGCAGTTTGACGGGGTACGAGCAGTACTTC. Residues: CASSLTGYEQYF.